Detailed here is one T cell receptor (beta chain). Using immunoSEQ multiplex PCR, the repertoire was profiled, and TCRdb retains in-frame clones only, with some absent. The data show 130,000 or so clones, with roughly 90% seen just once and about 3% held by the top ten. The sample is drawn from a study of cytomegalovirus exposure and HLA in healthy donors. Study-level information: The same platform was used for the 100 to 150 validation repertoires as for the roughly 730 first-cohort repertoires, as reported in a later analysis.

Germline lookup yields CDR1 SGHRS and CDR2 YFSETQ. With V trimmed by 4 bases and J by 8 bases, 13 bases remained unmatched. The CDR3 has 16 residues. Sequenced sample: PBMCs. This chain joins TRBV5-1 and TRBJ2-1, with 9 bases that match TRBD1. This TCR was sampled from a young man in good health and CMV-seronegative. CDR3 DNA sequence: TGCGCCAGCAGCCAAGTTCCGGGACAGGGTATCTATGAGCAGTTCTTC. Its translation is CASSQVPGQGIYEQFF.